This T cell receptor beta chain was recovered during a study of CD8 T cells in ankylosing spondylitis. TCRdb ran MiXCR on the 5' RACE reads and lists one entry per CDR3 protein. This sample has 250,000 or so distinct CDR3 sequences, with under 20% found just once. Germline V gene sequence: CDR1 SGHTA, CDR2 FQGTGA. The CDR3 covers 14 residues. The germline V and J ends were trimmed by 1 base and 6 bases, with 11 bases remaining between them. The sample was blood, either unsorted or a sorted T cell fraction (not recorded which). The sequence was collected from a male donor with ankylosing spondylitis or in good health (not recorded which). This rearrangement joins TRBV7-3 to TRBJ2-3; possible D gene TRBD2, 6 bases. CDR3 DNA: TGTGCCAGCAGCTTAATCGGCGGGATGGATACGCAGTATTTT. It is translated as CASSLIGGMDTQYF.